This T cell receptor (beta chain) was obtained from a study of blood T cell repertoires in COVID-19 (dated by TCRdb to 2019 to 2021). Some background on the complete study: The collaborator samples originated in the United States, Italy and Spain and spanned the acute and convalescent phases of COVID-19. The material from the prospective study consisted of cDNA or gDNA derived from T cells, B-cell-depleted T cells, or PBMCs. Deeply sampled blood TCRbeta repertoires from subjects exposed to, actively infected with, or recovered from COVID-19 were included in the dataset. A de-identified subject ID, COVID-19 status, age in years and sex were almost always included in the sample metadata. The repertoires were released in a freely available public database meant as a resource for research on the immune response to SARS-CoV-2. Where available, HLA class I and class II types were obtained from metadata supplied by the sample provider rather than from assay-based typing. Samples came from the ongoing ImmuneRACE study (first 160 participants) plus 1,254 subjects from 6 global collaborators. Overall results and qualifications from the work: The amount of clinical and demographic metadata varied by source and participant and was provided uncurated.

Collaborating institutions collected whole blood in K2EDTA tubes following their own protocols. Collaborator samples were shipped for TCRbeta analysis as frozen whole blood, isolated PBMCs, or DNA extracted from either sample type. TCRbeta CDR3 regions were amplified from genomic DNA using the immunoSEQ Assay, a bias-controlled multiplex PCR. For the original study's pipeline: The number of nucleated cells in each sample was estimated from the amplification of reference gene primers within the assay. To quantify the absolute abundance of each unique TCRbeta CDR3 rearrangement, sequence reads were collapsed and filtered. For each sample, productive Simpson clonality was calculated as the square root of Simpson's diversity index over productive rearrangements. TCRdb retrieved this table from immuneACCESS and kept in-frame rearrangements only. Not all clones are present; in checked studies, unresolved V genes account for under half, and no reason is known for the remainder. V and J calls and clone size come straight from that table; D and trimming were deduced from the DNA. The sample table holds tens of thousands of clones, of which approximately 88% were seen once. Approximately 19% of the sample goes to the ten largest clones.

CDR1 is given as LGHNA and CDR2 as YSLEER, both from the germline V gene. Deletion took 2 bases off V and 3 bases off J, with a span of 11 bases between the germline ends. Including cysteine and phenylalanine, the CDR3 has 15 amino acids. Here the CDR3 DNA is all that survives: 45 bases in frame from base 1. A note on this clone: The specificity of this receptor is unknown. Base quality data are lacking; no much larger clone is found one base away.

Sequenced: peripheral blood. This chain joins TRBV4-3 to TRBJ2-1, with the D gene too uncertain to name. The TCR originated in a man in his 70s with active COVID-19. The encoded CDR3 is CASSQTLVDYNEQFF. The nucleotide sequence reads TGCGCCAGCAGCCAAACCCTAGTAGACTACAATGAGCAGTTCTTC.